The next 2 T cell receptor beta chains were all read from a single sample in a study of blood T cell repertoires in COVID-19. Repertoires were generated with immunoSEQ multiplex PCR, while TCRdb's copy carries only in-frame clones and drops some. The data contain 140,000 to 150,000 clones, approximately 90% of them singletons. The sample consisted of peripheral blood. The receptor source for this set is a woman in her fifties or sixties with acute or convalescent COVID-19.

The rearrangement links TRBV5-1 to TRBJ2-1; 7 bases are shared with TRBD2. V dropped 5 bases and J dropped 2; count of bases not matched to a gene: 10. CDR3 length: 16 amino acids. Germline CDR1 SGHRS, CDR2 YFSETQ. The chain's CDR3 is CASSQIGGSPYNEQFF. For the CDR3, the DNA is TGCGCCAGCAGTCAGATTGGCGGGAGTCCCTACAATGAGCAGTTCTTC.

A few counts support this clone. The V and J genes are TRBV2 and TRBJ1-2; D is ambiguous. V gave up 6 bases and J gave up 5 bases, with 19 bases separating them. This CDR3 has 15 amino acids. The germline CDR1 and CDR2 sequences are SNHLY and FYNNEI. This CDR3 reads CASSAEGRGGYGYTF. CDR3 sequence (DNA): TGTGCCAGCAGCGCAGAGGGCCGCGGAGGATATGGCTACACCTTC.